A selection of T cell receptor beta chains follows, all from one sample in a study of T cell changes during pregnancy in multiple sclerosis. The repertoire was sequenced with immunoSEQ multiplex PCR; TCRdb's copy has only in-frame clones and lacks some. The sample consists of roughly 61,000 clones, around 94% of them appearing once. Sequencing was performed on CD8+ T cells from peripheral blood mononuclear cells, taken after pregnancy. All receptors derive from a female donor with multiple sclerosis, enrolled in a pregnancy study. CDR3s leave out the opening cysteine and the closing phenylalanine or tryptophan. Each record gives: V gene, CDR3 protein.

V: TRBV4-3; CDR3: ASSQSGLAGTSYNEQF
V: TRBV5-1; CDR3: ASSSRTGNYEQY
V: TRBV10-3; CDR3: AISEESGFYNEQF
V: TRBV5-6; CDR3: ASAWGQGGEQY
V: TRBV5-1; CDR3: ASSRLAGGYNEQF
V: TRBV7-9; CDR3: ASSPREGGYNEQF
V: TRBV7-9; CDR3: ASSGPVSGNTIY
V: TRBV19; CDR3: ASMGRGVGLNQPQH
V: TRBV7-6; CDR3: ASNNRGAGPYNEQF
V: TRBV10-2; CDR3: ASRETGGRQETQY
V: TRBV4-2; CDR3: ASSQDGPAESYEQY
V: TRBV9; CDR3: ASSVGLAGGPDEQF
V: TRBV6-4; CDR3: ASSDSIWAQPQH
V: TRBV10-1; CDR3: ASSERTGSYEQY
V: TRBV27; CDR3: ASSLSGAGGQY
V: TRBV7-9; CDR3: ASSLPERDEQF
V: TRBV4-1; CDR3: ASSQLQGSYEQY
V: TRBV28; CDR3: ASSFKQGIISYNEQF
V: TRBV5-6; CDR3: ASSFSSSTEAF
V: TRBV10-3; CDR3: AISEKVAGVVPVSYEQY
V: TRBV27; CDR3: ASSPTGTSVADTQY
V: TRBV11-2; CDR3: ASSRSIFEAF
V: TRBV7-6; CDR3: ASSLGGLAAYNEQF
V: TRBV7-9; CDR3: ASSPPAGAKGETQY
V: TRBV19; CDR3: ASSIPGDYGYT
V: TRBV27; CDR3: ASSLASSRSYEQY
V: TRBV7-9; CDR3: ASRGDREHGNTIY
V: TRBV4-3; CDR3: ASSQGLAGGPGYEQY
V: TRBV13; CDR3: ASSSRQVHTIY
V: TRBV9; CDR3: ATTRQGSNEQF
V: TRBV4-1; CDR3: ASEFLAGKNIQY
V: TRBV4-2; CDR3: ASSSPGQERYNEQF
V: TRBV18; CDR3: ASSPGVINYGYT
V: TRBV21-1; CDR3: ASLIVCGTDTQY
V: TRBV2; CDR3: ASSGVTYEQY
V: TRBV9; CDR3: ASSSTGTDEQY